The 27 T cell receptor beta chains reported below all come from one sample, sequenced in a study of cytomegalovirus exposure and HLA in healthy donors. Produced via immunoSEQ multiplex PCR; TCRdb's table is partial and in-frame only. The data show 130,000 to 150,000 clones, about 91% seen once. Sequencing was performed on PBMCs. The receptors come from a woman aged 18-30 years in good health and CMV-seropositive.

V usage is TRBV7-2 and J usage is TRBJ2-1, with 10 bases lining up with TRBD2. Per germline, CDR1 SGHTA and CDR2 FQGNSA. V shed 4 bases and J 2 bases; nucleotides not matched to a gene: 5. CDR3 size: 16 residues. In DNA form, the CDR3 reads TGTGCCAGCAGCTCAGATAGCGGGGGGCCCTACAATGAGCAGTTCTTC. Its translation: CASSSDSGGPYNEQFF.

The genes are TRBV25-1 and TRBJ2-5, with 9 bases lining up with TRBD2. Germline CDR1 and CDR2: MGHDK and SYGVNS. CDR3 length: 14 amino acids. The V segment lost 5 bases and the J segment 5 bases; nucleotides outside the gene matches: 6. CDR3 nucleotide sequence: TGTGCCAGCAGTACCCGGCGGGAGGGGGAGACCCAGTACTTC. This encodes CASSTRREGETQYF.

The chain recombines TRBV27 with TRBJ2-4, with unresolved D. V was cut by 0 bases and J by 6 bases, with 9 bases left in between. There are 14 residues in the CDR3. Germline assignment: CDR1 MNHEY and CDR2 SMNVEV (reference sequence). CDR3 region: CASSLSRVGNIQYF. CDR3 DNA sequence: TGTGCCAGCAGTTTATCCCGGGTCGGAAACATTCAGTACTTC.

The chain couples TRBV27 to TRBJ2-5; the D gene is possibly TRBD2 (6 bases). The CDR3 consists of 13 residues. Germline V gives CDR1 MNHEY, CDR2 SMNVEV (reference sequence). Trimming left V 5 bases short and J 5 bases short, with 12 bases between. For the CDR3, the DNA is TGTGCCAGCAGTCCCTTGGCGGGGGAGACCCAGTACTTC. This gives the protein CASSPLAGETQYF.

The chain recombines TRBV10-2 with TRBJ1-5; 8 bases align to TRBD1. Germline assignment: CDR1 WSHSY and CDR2 SAAADI. The length of the CDR3 is 16 residues. The V and J ends lost 3 bases and 3 bases, in that order; junction bases with no gene match: 7. The CDR3, as DNA: TGCGCCAGCAGTGACAGGGGGCGAGGAAACAATCAGCCCCAGCATTTT. Protein: CASSDRGRGNNQPQHF.

This chain connects TRBV28 to TRBJ2-7; TRBD1 matches 11 bases. The CDR3 contains 15 residues. The junction had 7 bases not matched to a gene; V was cut back by 5 bases and J by 4 bases. CDR1 is MDHEN, CDR2 SYDVKM, per germline. The CDR3 nucleotides read TGTGCCAGCAGTCCCATAGGACAGGGGGCTTACGAGCAGTACTTC. The encoded protein is CASSPIGQGAYEQYF.

V usage is TRBV10-3 and J usage is TRBJ2-2, with 7 bases aligning to TRBD2. Losses at the gene ends were 7 bases for V and 6 bases for J; bases not matched to a gene: 8. This CDR3 region has 14 residues. The germline CDR1 and CDR2 sequences are ENHRY and SYGVKD. The CDR3 DNA is TGTGCCATCACCCCTGGGGGAGGGTCCGGGGAGCTGTTTTTT. This sequence encodes CAITPGGGSGELFF.

V gene TRBV10-3 combines with J gene TRBJ2-1; TRBD1 is a possible D gene (5 bases). Trimming took off 6 bases at V and 5 bases at J, with 14 bases between the two ends. The CDR3 covers 14 residues. Germline V lookup: CDR1 ENHRY, CDR2 SYGVKD. The DNA of the CDR3 is TGTGCCATCAGACAAGGGGAAAACAACAATGAGCAGTTCTTC. Its translation is CAIRQGENNNEQFF.

The chain joins TRBV11-2 to TRBJ2-3; D gene uncertain. Germline V gives CDR1 SGHAT, CDR2 FQNNGV. The CDR3 sequence is 14 residues long. Trimming removed 0 bases from V and 7 bases from J, with 11 bases in between. DNA for the CDR3: TGTGCCAGCAGCTTAGAGGTGGGCACCTATACGCAGTATTTT. This codes for CASSLEVGTYTQYF.

The V call is TRBV5-1, the J call TRBJ1-1, with D possibly matching TRBD1 (6 bases). The V and J ends lost 1 base and 5 bases respectively, with 9 bases between them. This CDR3 has 13 amino acids. Germline V CDR1 and CDR2: SGHRS, YFSETQ. The CDR3 sequence: CASSLTGRTEAFF. The DNA of the CDR3 is TGCGCCAGCAGCTTGACAGGGCGGACTGAAGCTTTCTTT.

The chain links TRBV19 to TRBJ2-1; 11 bases are shared with TRBD1. The V and J ends lost 5 bases and 2 bases, in that order; junction bases with no gene match: 8. The CDR3 has 17 amino acids. From germline, CDR1 is LNHDA and CDR2 SQIVND (reference sequence). Written as DNA, the CDR3 is TGTGCCAGTAGTCCCCCCCGGGACAGGGGGACCTACAATGAGCAGTTCTTC. It translates to CASSPPRDRGTYNEQFF.

The V and J genes are TRBV2 and TRBJ2-6, with D maybe TRBD2 (5 bases). The CDR3 has 16 residues. With 7 bases removed from V and 2 bases from J, the gap between germline ends came to 15 bases. Germline CDR1 is SNHLY and CDR2 is FYNNEI. The CDR3 DNA reads as TGTGCCAGCACCTATCCGACGGGAACTGGGGCCAACGTCCTGACTTTC. Its translation is CASTYPTGTGANVLTF.

V gene TRBV6-1 combines with J gene TRBJ1-2; 9 bases match TRBD1. V trimming: 2 bases; J trimming: 4 bases; junction bases outside the gene matches: 11. The CDR3 length is 17 residues. Germline lookup yields CDR1 MNHNS and CDR2 SASEGT. The CDR3 loop reads CASSEWGQGSVAYGYTF. The CDR3 DNA reads as TGTGCCAGCAGTGAATGGGGACAGGGCTCTGTGGCCTATGGCTACACCTTC.

This clone has just a few counts. The chain recombines TRBV19 with TRBJ1-2; no clear D gene. The CDR3 is made up of 11 amino acids. The V and J ends lost 10 bases and 6 bases respectively, with 12 bases between them. Germline V gene sequence: CDR1 LNHDA, CDR2 SQIVND (reference sequence). The CDR3 protein is CATLAGHGYTF. The CDR3 DNA follows: TGTGCCACCCTTGCAGGCCATGGCTACACCTTC.

The rearrangement links TRBV5-1 to TRBJ1-4; D is perhaps TRBD1 (5 bases). The V gene's germline CDR1 is SGHRS and CDR2 YFSETQ. This CDR3 contains 14 residues. V was clipped by 6 bases and J by 0 bases, with 9 bases between them. This chain's CDR3 is CASTSGTTNEKLFF. CDR3 sequence (DNA): TGCGCCAGCACCTCAGGGACAACTAATGAAAAACTGTTTTTT.

The chain couples TRBV2 to TRBJ1-1; TRBD1 matches 7 bases. With V trimmed by 7 bases and J by 0 bases, 5 bases remained unmatched. This CDR3 has 14 residues. Germline V gene sequence: CDR1 SNHLY, CDR2 FYNNEI. In DNA form, the CDR3 reads TGTGCCAGCACCCGGACAGGTCTGAACACTGAAGCTTTCTTT. Translation: CASTRTGLNTEAFF.

In its sample, this clone was seen once. J is TRBJ2-1 and V is TRBV27, with D possibly matching TRBD2 (6 bases). CDR1 is MNHEY, CDR2 SMNVEV, per germline (reference sequence). Trimming left V 4 bases short and J 7 bases short, with 17 bases between. The CDR3 loop spans 15 amino acids. For the CDR3, the DNA is TGTGCCAGCAGTTCACGGGACTTCGGTGGGAATGAGCAGTTCTTC. Translated: CASSSRDFGGNEQFF.

The V call is TRBV28, the J call TRBJ1-5; a weak D match, TRBD1 (5 bases). The CDR3 is 16 amino acids. Trimming stripped 8 bases from V and 8 bases from J, with 25 bases between. Germline-derived CDR1 and CDR2 are MDHEN and SYDVKM. The CDR3 here is CASGLPGGWPNEPQHF. The CDR3 DNA sequence: TGTGCCAGCGGACTTCCGGGGGGATGGCCGAATGAGCCCCAGCATTTT.

The V call is TRBV27, the J call TRBJ2-1; D gene uncertain. This CDR3 has 16 amino acids. CDR1 is MNHEY and CDR2 is SMNVEV in the germline V gene (reference sequence). The V and J ends lost 6 bases and 1 base respectively, with 16 bases between them. CDR3 loop: CASSPQAGSSYNEQFF. The CDR3 nucleotides read TGTGCCAGCAGCCCCCAGGCCGGCAGTTCCTACAATGAGCAGTTCTTC.

V usage is TRBV29-1 and J usage is TRBJ1-2, with D uncertain. The V and J ends lost 4 bases and 0 bases respectively, with 12 bases between them. The germline V gene encodes CDR1 SQVTM and CDR2 ANQGSEA. There are 14 residues in the CDR3. The CDR3 sequence: CSVGASYPNYGYTF. The CDR3 region has the DNA TGCAGCGTTGGGGCAAGCTACCCTAACTATGGCTACACCTTC.

The chain couples TRBV18 to TRBJ1-5; no definite D call. CDR3 length equals 15 residues. Looked up from germline, CDR1 is KGHSH and CDR2 is LQKENI. V was cut by 3 bases and J by 3 bases, with 12 bases left in between. CDR3 protein: CASSPTTELNQPQHF. The CDR3 DNA is TGTGCCAGCTCACCCACGACGGAGCTCAATCAGCCCCAGCATTTT.

The V and J genes are TRBV28 and TRBJ2-1, with 12 bases aligning to TRBD1. CDR3 length: 15 amino acids. The V gene end was trimmed by 5 bases and the J gene end by 12 bases; junction bases not matched to a gene: 11. The germline CDR1 and CDR2 sequences are MDHEN and SYDVKM. In nucleotides, the CDR3 is TGTGCCAGCAGTCTCTGGGACAGGGGGCCGGAAGGGCAGTTCTTC. Its protein is CASSLWDRGPEGQFF.

This clone was observed a few times. The chain carries TRBV27 and TRBJ2-7, with 8 bases lining up with TRBD1. The CDR3 runs 16 residues. Per the germline V gene, CDR1 is MNHEY and CDR2 is SMNVEV (reference sequence). Germline trimming cut 2 bases from V and 6 bases from J; bases unmatched to any gene: 12. The CDR3 region has the DNA TGTGCCAGCAGTTTAGGGTTAAGAGACAGGGGATCCGAGCAGTACTTC. It codes for CASSLGLRDRGSEQYF.

The chain has TRBV28 and TRBJ2-3, with 7 nucleotides matching TRBD2. J gave up 5 bases and V 7 bases, and 12 bases lay outside the gene matches. The germline V gene has CDR1 MDHEN and CDR2 SYDVKM. CDR3 size: 15 residues. In nucleotides, the CDR3 is TGTGCCAGCAACCTGGGGAGGGGCCAGGGAGATACGCAGTATTTT. Translated: CASNLGRGQGDTQYF.

The chain recombines TRBV30 with TRBJ1-2, with D possibly TRBD1 on 6 matching bases. V lost 0 bases, J lost 13 bases, and 15 bases lay in between. The CDR3 contains 12 residues. CDR1 GTSNPN and CDR2 SVGIG come from the germline V gene (reference sequence). The CDR3 nucleotides read TGTGCCTGGAGTGTACAGGGCGGCGCGGGCACCTTC. Its translation: CAWSVQGGAGTF.

This clone was seen once. This chain links TRBV5-6 with TRBJ2-7; D may be TRBD2 (6 bases). V gave up 1 base and J gave up 3 bases, with 23 bases separating them. CDR1 is SGHDT, CDR2 YYEEEE, per germline. CDR3 length: 18 amino acids. The CDR3 nucleotides read TGTGCCAGCAGCTTGCGGCCAAGAGGCAGGGAGGATCACTACGAGCAGTACTTC. Translated: CASSLRPRGREDHYEQYF.

The chain couples TRBV5-1 to TRBJ2-7, with 7 bases aligning to TRBD2. The CDR3 is 14 residues long. V lost 2 bases, J lost 2 bases, and 4 bases stayed unmatched. Germline CDR1 and CDR2: SGHRS and YFSETQ. The chain's CDR3 is CASSLSGAAYEQYF. In DNA, the CDR3 is TGCGCCAGCAGCTTAAGCGGGGCGGCCTACGAGCAGTACTTC.